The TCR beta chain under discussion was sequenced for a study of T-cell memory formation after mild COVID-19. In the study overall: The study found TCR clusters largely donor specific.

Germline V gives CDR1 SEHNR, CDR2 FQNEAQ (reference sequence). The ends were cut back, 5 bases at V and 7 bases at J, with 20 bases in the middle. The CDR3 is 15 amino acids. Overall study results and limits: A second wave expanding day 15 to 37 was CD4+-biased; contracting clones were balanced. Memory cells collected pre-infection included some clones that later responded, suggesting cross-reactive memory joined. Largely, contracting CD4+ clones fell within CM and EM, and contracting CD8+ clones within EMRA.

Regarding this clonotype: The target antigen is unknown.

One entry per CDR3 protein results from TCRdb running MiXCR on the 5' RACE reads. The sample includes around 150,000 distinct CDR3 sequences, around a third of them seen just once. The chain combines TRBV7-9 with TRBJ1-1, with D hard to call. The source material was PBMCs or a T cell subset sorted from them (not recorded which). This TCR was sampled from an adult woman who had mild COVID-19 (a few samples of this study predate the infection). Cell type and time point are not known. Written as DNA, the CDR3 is TGTGCCAGCAGCAAACCAGACCGGCGCGAGGATGAAGCTTTCTTT. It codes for CASSKPDRREDEAFF.